There are a few counts of the clone carrying this T cell receptor beta chain. The source of the sample is a study of blood T cell repertoires in COVID-19. Assay used: immunoSEQ multiplex PCR; TCRdb lists only in-frame clones, some missing. The table includes 200,000 to 250,000 clones, around 82% detected once. Trimming removed 7 bases from V and 1 base from J, with 13 bases in between. The CDR3 covers 14 residues. CDR1 SNHLY and CDR2 FYNNEI come from the germline V gene. This sequence was found in a woman of 80 years or more with acute or convalescent COVID-19. The sample comprised peripheral blood. This chain joins TRBV2 and TRBJ1-1; D unresolved. Here the CDR3 reads CASTRTGQNTEAFF. The CDR3 nucleotides are TGTGCCAGCACCCGGACTGGCCAGAACACTGAAGCTTTCTTT.